Reported below is one T cell receptor (beta chain). This record belongs to a study of blood T cells in healthy people across ages. From germline, CDR1 is LGHDT and CDR2 YNNKEL (reference sequence). The germline V and J ends were trimmed by 4 bases and 7 bases, with 16 bases remaining between them. This CDR3 is built from 15 residues. Sample-barcoded 5' priming and a J-beta primer mix drove a second PCR of roughly 6 to 12 cycles. Each cDNA molecule was tagged by a template-switch adaptor that had 12 random nucleotides. In TCRdb, the 5' RACE reads were re-called with MiXCR into one record per CDR3 protein. The profile shows 1 million or so distinct CDR3 sequences, around 45% of them singletons.

This TCR was recovered from a woman between 55 and 75 years old in good health. Sequencing was done on a sample of blood. V and J are TRBV3-1 and TRBJ2-2; perhaps TRBD2 as D (5 bases). CDR3 sequence reads: CASSLRGEAGGELFF. DNA for the CDR3: TGTGCCAGCAGCCTCCGGGGAGAGGCTGGCGGGGAGCTGTTTTTT.